This TCR beta chain is drawn from a study of T cells in tuberculosis. Study-level background: This South African cohort compared adolescents with or without latent tuberculosis against adults with active tuberculosis. The study's findings and limits: The TCR-beta difference was not significant; alpha differences partly reflected length. Using the GMM-specific repertoire gave nearly 90% accuracy versus about 64% with motifs.

This clone showed up just a few times. Its matching antigen is unknown. The time point was: new active TB diagnosis, blood taken before or within 7 days of starting treatment. TCRdb keeps only in-frame clones here, not all; method: immunoSEQ multiplex PCR. Of 35,000 to 45,000 clones listed, around 94% are singletons. The CDR3 runs to 14 residues. Germline CDR1 KGHSH, CDR2 LQKENI. V shed 3 bases, J shed 3 bases, and the junction held 5 bases outside the gene matches. The chain links TRBV18 to TRBJ2-7; TRBD2 matches at 7 bases. The source is an adult with tuberculosis. This material consisted of PBMCs, taken at tuberculosis diagnosis. CDR3 residues: CASSPASGGYEQYF. The CDR3 DNA is TGTGCCAGCTCACCGGCATCGGGAGGCTACGAGCAGTACTTC.